This T cell receptor (beta chain) appears in the sequencing data of a study of T cell clones after liver transplantation. The protocol was immunoSEQ multiplex PCR, while the TCRdb copy is restricted to in-frame clones and leaves out a portion. The data hold around 110,000 clones, with less than 95% observed a single time. With 6 bases clipped from V and 3 bases from J, the junction kept 4 bases outside the gene matches. Germline assignment: CDR1 MGHDK and CDR2 SYGVNS. The CDR3 loop spans 14 amino acids. The sequence came from a human patient who received a liver transplant. Some T cells may be transferred from the graft donor. Specimen: CD4+ T cells from blood, collected 12 months after liver transplant. This chain links TRBV25-1 with TRBJ2-3; 9 nucleotides agree with TRBD1. CDR3 sequence (DNA): TGTGCCAGCAGAGGACAGGGGTGGACAGATACGCAGTATTTT. Amino acids: CASRGQGWTDTQYF.